The 8 T cell receptor beta chains below come from one sample, sequenced in a study of T-cell memory formation after mild COVID-19. TCRdb fed the 5' RACE reads into MiXCR, producing one record per CDR3 protein. The data hold around 200,000 distinct CDR3 sequences, with 25% to 35% observed a single time. Material for sequencing was PBMCs or a T cell subset sorted from them (not recorded which). These receptors were taken from an adult woman who had mild COVID-19 (a few samples of this study predate the infection). Cell type and time point are not known.

CDR3 residues: CASGSSGPQETQYF. DNA of the CDR3: TGTGCCAGCGGTTCTAGCGGGCCCCAAGAGACCCAGTACTTC. The V gene is TRBV6-5, the J gene TRBJ2-5; TRBD2 matches 8 bases. Trimming at V came to 8 bases and at J to 1 base, leaving 6 bases not matched to a gene. CDR1 and CDR2 from the germline V gene are MNHEY and SVGAGI. This CDR3 spans 14 amino acids.

The CDR3 DNA reads TGCAGTGCTAGCAAGGCCTCCAGGGAGTACGAGCAGTACTTC. This sequence encodes CSASKASREYEQYF. The gene calls are TRBV20-1 and TRBJ2-7, with D possibly called TRBD1 or TRBD2 (5 bases each). The CDR3 runs to 14 residues. V was shortened by 3 bases and J by 4 bases, with 16 bases between the two germline ends. Germline CDR1 and CDR2: DFQATT and SNEGSKA (reference sequence).

This clonotype has a handful of counts. This sequence joins TRBV20-1 and TRBJ1-1; 9 bases fit TRBD1. This CDR3 is built from 15 residues. Germline CDR1 DFQATT, CDR2 SNEGSKA (reference sequence). The J segment lost 5 bases and the V segment lost 6 bases, leaving 13 bases of the junction unmatched. CDR3: CSATPLTGGRTEAFF. In DNA form, the CDR3 reads TGCAGTGCCACACCCCTGACAGGGGGTCGAACTGAAGCTTTCTTT.

The chain has TRBV5-4 and TRBJ1-2; D is unclear. V was pared by 4 bases and J by 3 bases, with 7 bases between. This CDR3 has 12 residues. CDR1 SGHNT and CDR2 YYREEE come from the germline V gene (reference sequence). The CDR3 loop is CASSILYYGYTF. CDR3 coding DNA: TGTGCCAGCAGCATCCTATACTATGGCTACACCTTC. The full variable domain, with the rest looked up from reference TRBV5-4 and TRBJ1-2, is ETGVTQSPTHLIKTRGQQVTLRCSSQSGHNTVSWYQQALGQGPQFIFQYYREEENGRGNFPPRFSGLQFPNYSSELNVNALELDDSALYLCASSILYYGYTFGSGTRLTVV.

This clonotype turned up a few times. The chain recombines TRBV24-1 with TRBJ2-1; maybe TRBD2 (6 bases). The germline CDR1 and CDR2 sequences are KGHDR and SFDVKD. V gave up 4 bases and J gave up 12 bases, with 18 bases separating them. The CDR3 has 14 residues. The CDR3 sequence: CATSDIAERGGQFF. The DNA of the CDR3 is TGTGCCACCAGTGACATAGCGGAGAGAGGTGGGCAGTTCTTC.

This clonotype was detected a few times. V gene TRBV7-2 combines with J gene TRBJ1-1; 7 positions match TRBD1. With 0 bases clipped from V and 6 bases from J, the junction kept 22 bases outside the gene matches. CDR3 length: 20 residues. The germline V gene encodes CDR1 SGHTA and CDR2 FQGNSA. The CDR3 nucleotides are TGTGCCAGCAGCTTAGCGCTAATGGGTCTCGGGGCAGGGGGGCTCCCTGAAGCTTTCTTT. It translates to CASSLALMGLGAGGLPEAFF.

On this clonotype itself: One end of the junction varies from germline; a read error may be responsible. The chain combines TRBV4-2 with TRBJ2-7; the D gene is possibly TRBD2 (7 bases). CDR3 length equals 11 residues. The germline CDR1 and CDR2 sequences are LGHNA and YNFKEQ. The CDR3 is CASEEGGPVNF. For the CDR3, the DNA is TGTGCCAGCGAAGAGGGGGGGCCGGTTAACTTC.

The chain recombines TRBV5-1 with TRBJ1-1; 8 bases are a match to TRBD1. This CDR3 spans 14 amino acids. Germline V gene data show CDR1 as SGHRS and CDR2 as YFSETQ. The V gene end was trimmed by 4 bases and the J gene end by 4 bases; junction bases not matched to a gene: 6. In DNA, the CDR3 is TGCGCCAGCAGCCAGGGGACAGGCGGCACTGAAGCTTTCTTT. It specifies CASSQGTGGTEAFF.